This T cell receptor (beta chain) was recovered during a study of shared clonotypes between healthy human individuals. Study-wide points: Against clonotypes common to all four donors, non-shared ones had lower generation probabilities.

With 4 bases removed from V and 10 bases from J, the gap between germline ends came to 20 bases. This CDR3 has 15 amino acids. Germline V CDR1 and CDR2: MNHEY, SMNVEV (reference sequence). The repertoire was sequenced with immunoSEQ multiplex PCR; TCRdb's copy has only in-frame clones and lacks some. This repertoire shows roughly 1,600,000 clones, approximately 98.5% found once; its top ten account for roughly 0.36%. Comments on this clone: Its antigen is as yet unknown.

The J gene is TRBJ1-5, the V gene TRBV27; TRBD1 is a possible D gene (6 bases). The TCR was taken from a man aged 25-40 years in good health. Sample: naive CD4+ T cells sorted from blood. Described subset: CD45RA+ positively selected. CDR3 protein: CASSSMGQGPRPQHF. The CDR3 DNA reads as TGTGCCAGCAGTTCCATGGGGCAGGGGCCCCGCCCCCAGCATTTT.